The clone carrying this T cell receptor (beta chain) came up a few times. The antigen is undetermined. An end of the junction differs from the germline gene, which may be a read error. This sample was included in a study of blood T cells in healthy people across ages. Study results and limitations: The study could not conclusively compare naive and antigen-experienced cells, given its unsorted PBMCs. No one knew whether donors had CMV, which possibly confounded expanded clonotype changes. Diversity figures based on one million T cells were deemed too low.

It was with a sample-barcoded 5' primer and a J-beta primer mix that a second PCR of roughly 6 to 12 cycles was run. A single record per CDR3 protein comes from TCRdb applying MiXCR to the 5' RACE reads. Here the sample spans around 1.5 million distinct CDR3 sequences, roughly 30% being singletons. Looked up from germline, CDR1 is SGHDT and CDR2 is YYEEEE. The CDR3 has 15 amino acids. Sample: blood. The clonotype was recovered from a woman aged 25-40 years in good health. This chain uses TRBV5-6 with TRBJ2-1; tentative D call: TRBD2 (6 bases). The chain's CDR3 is CASNLISGSYNEQFF. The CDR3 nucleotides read TGTGCCAGCAACTTGATTAGCGGCTCCTACAATGAGCAGTTCTTC.